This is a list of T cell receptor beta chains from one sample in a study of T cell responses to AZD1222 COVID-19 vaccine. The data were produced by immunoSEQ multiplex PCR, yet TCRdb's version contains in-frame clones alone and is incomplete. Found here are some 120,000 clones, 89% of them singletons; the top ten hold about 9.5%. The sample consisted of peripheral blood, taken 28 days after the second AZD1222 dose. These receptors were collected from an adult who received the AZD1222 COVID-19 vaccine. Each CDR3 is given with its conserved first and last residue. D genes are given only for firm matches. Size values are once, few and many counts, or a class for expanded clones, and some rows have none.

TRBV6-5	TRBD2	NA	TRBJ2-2	TGTGCCAGCAGTTACGAGCGGGGGCCCAACACCGGGGAGCTGTTTTTT	CASSYERGPNTGELFF
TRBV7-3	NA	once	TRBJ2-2	TGTGCCAGCAGCTTACTGACCGGGGAGCTGTTTTTT	CASSLLTGELFF
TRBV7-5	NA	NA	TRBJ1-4	TGTGTCAGAAGCTTGTCGGGCCCGGACGGACCGGTAACTAATGAAAAACTGTTTTTT	CVRSLSGPDGPVTNEKLFF
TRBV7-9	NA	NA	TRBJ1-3	TGTGCCAGCCGGTGGCACTCTGGAAACACCATATATTTT	CASRWHSGNTIYF
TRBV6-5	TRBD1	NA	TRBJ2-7	TGTGCCAGCAGTTACGGGGGACAGGGTCCTTACGAGCAGTACTTC	CASSYGGQGPYEQYF
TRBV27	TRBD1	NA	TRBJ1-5	TGTGCCAGTGGCATAATCGGACAGGAACAGCGGCCCCAGCATTTT	CASGIIGQEQRPQHF
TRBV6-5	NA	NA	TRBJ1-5	TGTGCCAGCAGTTCCACCGTTGGGCAGCCCCAGCATTTT	CASSSTVGQPQHF
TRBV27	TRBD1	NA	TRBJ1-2	TGTGCCAGCAGACCTCGACAGGGCTATGGCTACACCTTC	CASRPRQGYGYTF
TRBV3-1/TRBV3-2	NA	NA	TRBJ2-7	TGTGCCAGCAGCCAAGGACTAAGCTCCTACGAGCAGTACTTC	CASSQGLSSYEQYF
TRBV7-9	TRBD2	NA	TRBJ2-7	TGTGCCAGCAGCTTAGTGGGCGGGAGAGACTACGAGCAGTACTTC	CASSLVGGRDYEQYF
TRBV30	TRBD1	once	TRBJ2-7	TGTGCCTGGAGTGTAAGGACAGGGGGCTCGCAGTACTTC	CAWSVRTGGSQYF
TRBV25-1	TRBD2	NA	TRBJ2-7	TGTGCCAGCAGCCTGACTAGCGGCCTCCGGGGGCAGTACTTC	CASSLTSGLRGQYF
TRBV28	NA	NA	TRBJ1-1	TGTGCCAGCAGTCGTGGACACCGTGAAGCTTTCTTT	CASSRGHREAFF
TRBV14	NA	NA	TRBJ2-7	TGTGCCAGCAGCCAAGGTCGGCAGGTTGCCTACGAGCAGTACTTC	CASSQGRQVAYEQYF
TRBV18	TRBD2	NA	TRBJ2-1	TGTGCCAGCTCACCACAAACTAGCGGCTACAATGAGCAGTTCTTC	CASSPQTSGYNEQFF
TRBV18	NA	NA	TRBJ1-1	TGTGCCAGCTCACCACTCGGCCAGGGTAGGACTGAAGCTTTCTTT	CASSPLGQGRTEAFF
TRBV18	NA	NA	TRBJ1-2	TGTGCCAGCTCACCAGATGCAGGGAACTATGGCTACACCTTC	CASSPDAGNYGYTF
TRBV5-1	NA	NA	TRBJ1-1	TGCGCCAGCAGCCTAGGACAGACTATGAACACTGAAGCTTTCTTT	CASSLGQTMNTEAFF
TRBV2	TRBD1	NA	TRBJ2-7	TGTGCCAGCAGTGTACAGGGGATCAACGAGCAGTACTTC	CASSVQGINEQYF
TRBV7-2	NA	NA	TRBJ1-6	TGTGCCAGCAGCTTAGCGGTGAGCTCCTATAATTCACCCCTCCACTTT	CASSLAVSSYNSPLHF
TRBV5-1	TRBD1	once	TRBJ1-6	TGCGCCAGCAGCTTCGCGGACAGGGGGCTTAATTCACCCCTCCACTTT	CASSFADRGLNSPLHF
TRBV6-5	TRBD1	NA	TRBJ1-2	TGTGCCAGCACCAGGGGGGAATTGGACTATGGCTACACCTTC	CASTRGELDYGYTF
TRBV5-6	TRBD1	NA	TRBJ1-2	TGTGCCAGCAGCCCGTGGACAGGACGGAACACCTTC	CASSPWTGRNTF
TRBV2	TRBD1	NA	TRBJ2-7	TGTGCCAGCAGTGAAGCGCTTCTTGTCGGACAGGGGTCCTACGAGCAGTACTTC	CASSEALLVGQGSYEQYF
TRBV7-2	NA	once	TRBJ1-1	TGTGCCAGCAACCCTTGGAGGACGGACACTGAAGCTTTCTTT	CASNPWRTDTEAFF
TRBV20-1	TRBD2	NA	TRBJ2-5	TGCAGTGCTAGTTCCGGGGTAGCGGGGCGCCAAGAGACCCAGTACTTC	CSASSGVAGRQETQYF
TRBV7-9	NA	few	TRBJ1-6	TGTGCCAGCACCCAGGAGAGGGATTCACCCCTCCACTTT	CASTQERDSPLHF
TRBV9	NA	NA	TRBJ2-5	TGTGCCAGCAGCGTAGCTGAGGGGGGCGCAGAGACCCAGTACTTC	CASSVAEGGAETQYF
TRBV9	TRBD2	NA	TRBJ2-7	TGTGCCAGCAGCGCGTGGGAGGGGAGCGGGAGGGCCTACGAGCAGTACTTC	CASSAWEGSGRAYEQYF